This T cell receptor (beta chain) was sequenced for a study of blood T cell repertoires in COVID-19. Study-level background: Samples taken during acute and convalescent COVID-19 were collected in the United States, Italy and Spain. T cells, B-cell-depleted T cells, or PBMCs provided the cDNA or gDNA that served as material.

Original methodology: It was from reference gene primer amplification that nucleated cell counts were estimated. Assay: immunoSEQ multiplex PCR; the TCRdb copy retains only in-frame clones and omits some. V and J calls and clone size come straight from that table; D and trimming were deduced from the DNA. The table has about 170,000 clones, about four fifths seen once. Cohort placement rested on clinical history that participants reported themselves. This CDR3 has 14 amino acids. V dropped 6 bases and J dropped 4 bases, with 12 bases sitting between them. CDR1 LNHNV and CDR2 YYDKDF come from the germline V gene (reference sequence). This clone showed up many times.

The receptor's source is a woman aged 50 to 60 in a cohort exposed to, infected with or recovered from COVID-19 (not recorded which). Sequencing was done on a sample of PBMCs or T cells enriched from blood (not recorded which). V and J are TRBV15 and TRBJ1-4, with D hard to call. CDR3 bases: TGTGCCACCAGACTCGTCCTCAATAATGAAAAACTGTTTTTT. It encodes CATRLVLNNEKLFF. Together with reference TRBV15 and TRBJ1-4, the CDR3 gives the full variable domain: DAMVIQNPRYQVTQFGKPVTLSCSQTLNHNVMYWYQQKSSQAPKLLFHYYDKDFNNEADTPDNFQSRRPNTSFCFLDIRSPGLGDTAMYLCATRLVLNNEKLFFGSGTQLSVL.